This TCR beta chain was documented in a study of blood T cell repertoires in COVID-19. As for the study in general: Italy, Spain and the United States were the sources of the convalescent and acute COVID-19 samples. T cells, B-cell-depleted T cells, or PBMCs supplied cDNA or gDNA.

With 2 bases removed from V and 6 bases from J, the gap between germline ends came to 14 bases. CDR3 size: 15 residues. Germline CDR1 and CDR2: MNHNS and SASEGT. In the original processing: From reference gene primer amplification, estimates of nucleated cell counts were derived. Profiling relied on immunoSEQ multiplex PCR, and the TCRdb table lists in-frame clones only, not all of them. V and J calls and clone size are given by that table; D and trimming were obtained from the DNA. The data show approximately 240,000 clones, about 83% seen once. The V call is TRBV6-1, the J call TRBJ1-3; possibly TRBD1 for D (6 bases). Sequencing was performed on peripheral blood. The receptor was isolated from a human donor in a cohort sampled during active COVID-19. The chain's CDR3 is CASSERTVGENTIYF. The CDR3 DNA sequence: TGTGCCAGCAGTGAACGGACAGTCGGTGAAAACACCATATATTTT.